A selection of T cell receptor beta chains follows, all from one sample in a study of a mutant IDH1 vaccine in newly diagnosed glioma. Sequencing was performed with immunoSEQ multiplex PCR; in TCRdb, only in-frame clones are kept and a portion is missing. The sample gives about 40,000 clones, 84% of which show up once; about 2.2% is in the top ten. No antigen is known for these receptors. Sequenced here: PBMCs, sampled from a glioma patient whose treatment included an IDH1 peptide vaccine. The receptors shown here come from a man aged 35-49 years with glioma. CDR3s include the opening cysteine and the closing phenylalanine or tryptophan. Fields, in order: clone size, D gene, CDR3 length, V gene, J gene, CDR3 protein, CDR3 DNA. D genes are given only for firm matches. Some rows have no size entry. The others give once, few or many, or a class for an expanded clone.

clone_size: NA; d_call: NA; cdr3_length: 11; v_call: TRBV7-9; j_call: TRBJ2-3; cdr3_aa: CASARIDTQYF; cdr3_nt: TGTGCCAGCGCTCGGATAGATACGCAGTATTTT
clone_size: once; d_call: TRBD2; cdr3_length: 19; v_call: TRBV4-2; j_call: TRBJ2-3; cdr3_aa: CASSQEDGAIAGGGYTQYF; cdr3_nt: TGTGCCAGCAGCCAGGAAGACGGCGCCATAGCGGGAGGGGGGTATACGCAGTATTTT
clone_size: NA; d_call: NA; cdr3_length: 17; v_call: TRBV4-2; j_call: TRBJ2-7; cdr3_aa: CASSQDWPSRGSYEQYF; cdr3_nt: TGTGCCAGCAGCCAAGATTGGCCATCTAGGGGCTCCTACGAGCAGTACTTC
clone_size: NA; d_call: TRBD2; cdr3_length: 17; v_call: TRBV9; j_call: TRBJ2-1; cdr3_aa: CASSLPTSGNSYNEQFF; cdr3_nt: TGTGCCAGCAGCTTGCCGACTAGCGGGAACTCCTACAATGAGCAGTTCTTC
clone_size: NA; d_call: NA; cdr3_length: 14; v_call: TRBV25-1; j_call: TRBJ2-1; cdr3_aa: CASTTGPAYNEQFF; cdr3_nt: TGTGCCAGCACCACTGGACCCGCCTACAATGAGCAGTTCTTC
clone_size: NA; d_call: NA; cdr3_length: 13; v_call: TRBV4-1; j_call: TRBJ2-5; cdr3_aa: CASSPQMEETQYF; cdr3_nt: TGCGCCAGCAGCCCCCAGATGGAGGAGACCCAGTACTTC
clone_size: few; d_call: NA; cdr3_length: 14; v_call: TRBV19; j_call: TRBJ2-2; cdr3_aa: CASSPGPNTGELFF; cdr3_nt: TGTGCCAGTTCACCGGGACCAAACACCGGGGAGCTGTTTTTT
clone_size: NA; d_call: NA; cdr3_length: 14; v_call: TRBV10-2; j_call: TRBJ1-1; cdr3_aa: CASSGERISTEAFF; cdr3_nt: TGCGCCAGCAGTGGTGAGAGGATAAGCACTGAAGCTTTCTTT
clone_size: NA; d_call: TRBD1; cdr3_length: 16; v_call: TRBV4-2; j_call: TRBJ1-2; cdr3_aa: CASSQHETGVGYGYTF; cdr3_nt: TGTGCCAGCAGCCAACATGAAACAGGGGTGGGCTATGGCTACACCTTC
clone_size: NA; d_call: TRBD1; cdr3_length: 16; v_call: TRBV14; j_call: TRBJ2-3; cdr3_aa: CASSQDWDRDTDTQYF; cdr3_nt: TGTGCCAGCAGCCAAGATTGGGACAGGGACACAGATACGCAGTATTTT
clone_size: NA; d_call: TRBD2; cdr3_length: 12; v_call: TRBV6-5; j_call: TRBJ2-7; cdr3_aa: CASTRTSGEQYF; cdr3_nt: TGTGCCAGCACTAGGACTAGCGGAGAGCAGTACTTC
clone_size: NA; d_call: NA; cdr3_length: 15; v_call: TRBV7-9; j_call: TRBJ2-7; cdr3_aa: CASSPTMGLSYEQYF; cdr3_nt: TGTGCCAGCAGCCCTACCATGGGGCTGTCCTACGAGCAGTACTTC
clone_size: few; d_call: TRBD2; cdr3_length: 16; v_call: TRBV5-6; j_call: TRBJ2-5; cdr3_aa: CASSLGWLAGTETQYF; cdr3_nt: TGTGCCAGCAGCTTGGGGTGGTTAGCGGGGACAGAGACCCAGTACTTC
clone_size: NA; d_call: NA; cdr3_length: 14; v_call: TRBV12-5; j_call: TRBJ1-4; cdr3_aa: CASGLGQLNEKLFF; cdr3_nt: TGTGCTAGTGGTTTAGGACAGCTTAATGAAAAACTGTTTTTT
clone_size: NA; d_call: TRBD2; cdr3_length: 13; v_call: TRBV29-1; j_call: TRBJ2-3; cdr3_aa: CSVLTSAADTQYF; cdr3_nt: TGCAGCGTCCTCACTAGCGCAGCAGATACGCAGTATTTT
clone_size: once; d_call: TRBD2; cdr3_length: 14; v_call: TRBV5-1; j_call: TRBJ2-7; cdr3_aa: CASSSGTSVFEQYF; cdr3_nt: TGCGCCAGCAGCTCGGGGACTAGCGTCTTCGAGCAGTACTTC
clone_size: NA; d_call: TRBD2; cdr3_length: 14; v_call: TRBV29-1; j_call: TRBJ2-2; cdr3_aa: CSVDGGRFTGELFF; cdr3_nt: TGCAGCGTTGATGGCGGGAGGTTCACCGGGGAGCTGTTTTTT
clone_size: NA; d_call: TRBD1; cdr3_length: 15; v_call: TRBV5-1; j_call: TRBJ2-1; cdr3_aa: CASSLPGTGNNEQFF; cdr3_nt: TGCGCCAGCAGCTTGCCCGGGACAGGGAACAATGAGCAGTTCTTC
clone_size: NA; d_call: TRBD2; cdr3_length: 15; v_call: TRBV2; j_call: TRBJ2-7; cdr3_aa: CASSNSGRIPYEQYF; cdr3_nt: TGTGCCAGCAGTAATAGCGGGAGAATCCCCTACGAGCAGTACTTC
clone_size: once; d_call: NA; cdr3_length: 16; v_call: TRBV7-9; j_call: TRBJ2-7; cdr3_aa: CASSLASGHNSYEQYF; cdr3_nt: TGTGCCAGCAGCTTAGCCTCGGGACACAACTCCTACGAGCAGTACTTC
clone_size: NA; d_call: TRBD2; cdr3_length: 15; v_call: TRBV9; j_call: TRBJ2-3; cdr3_aa: CASSVAAGGPDTQYF; cdr3_nt: TGTGCCAGCAGCGTAGCTGCGGGAGGGCCAGATACGCAGTATTTT
clone_size: NA; d_call: NA; cdr3_length: 15; v_call: TRBV6-5; j_call: TRBJ2-7; cdr3_aa: CASSYEMDRTYEQYF; cdr3_nt: TGTGCCAGCAGTTACGAGATGGACAGAACCTACGAGCAGTACTTC
clone_size: NA; d_call: NA; cdr3_length: 15; v_call: TRBV4-3; j_call: TRBJ2-1; cdr3_aa: CASSQDSGEENEQFF; cdr3_nt: TGCGCCAGCAGCCAAGATTCGGGAGAAGAAAATGAGCAGTTCTTC
clone_size: NA; d_call: TRBD1; cdr3_length: 15; v_call: TRBV15; j_call: TRBJ2-5; cdr3_aa: CATSARDSASETQYF; cdr3_nt: TGTGCCACCAGCGCCCGGGACAGTGCTTCAGAGACCCAGTACTTC
clone_size: NA; d_call: NA; cdr3_length: 12; v_call: TRBV18; j_call: TRBJ2-2; cdr3_aa: CASSPDTGELFF; cdr3_nt: TGTGCCAGCTCACCAGATACCGGGGAGCTGTTTTTT
clone_size: NA; d_call: TRBD1; cdr3_length: 16; v_call: TRBV5-1; j_call: TRBJ1-1; cdr3_aa: CASSLGRQGPRTEAFF; cdr3_nt: TGCGCCAGCAGCTTGGGGAGACAGGGTCCAAGAACTGAAGCTTTCTTT
clone_size: once; d_call: TRBD1; cdr3_length: 14; v_call: TRBV5-8; j_call: TRBJ2-7; cdr3_aa: CASSAPGQGYEQYF; cdr3_nt: TGTGCCAGCAGCGCCCCGGGACAGGGATACGAGCAGTACTTC
clone_size: NA; d_call: NA; cdr3_length: 16; v_call: TRBV7-3; j_call: TRBJ1-1; cdr3_aa: CASSHGGSSMNTEAFF; cdr3_nt: TGTGCCAGCAGCCATGGCGGGTCCTCTATGAACACTGAAGCTTTCTTT
clone_size: NA; d_call: TRBD2; cdr3_length: 19; v_call: TRBV11-1; j_call: TRBJ2-1; cdr3_aa: CASSLVTLAGGPMVREQFF; cdr3_nt: TGTGCCAGCAGCTTAGTAACACTAGCGGGAGGGCCCATGGTAAGAGAGCAGTTCTTC
clone_size: NA; d_call: NA; cdr3_length: 12; v_call: TRBV13; j_call: TRBJ2-1; cdr3_aa: CASSPLANEQFF; cdr3_nt: TGTGCCAGCAGCCCTCTTGCCAATGAGCAGTTCTTC
clone_size: NA; d_call: NA; cdr3_length: 15; v_call: TRBV10-3; j_call: TRBJ1-5; cdr3_aa: CAISEDNYSNQPQHF; cdr3_nt: TGTGCCATCAGTGAGGACAACTATAGCAATCAGCCCCAGCATTTT
clone_size: NA; d_call: NA; cdr3_length: 14; v_call: TRBV9; j_call: TRBJ1-2; cdr3_aa: CASGKADANYGYTF; cdr3_nt: TGTGCCAGCGGTAAGGCGGATGCTAACTATGGCTACACCTTC
clone_size: NA; d_call: NA; cdr3_length: 12; v_call: TRBV2; j_call: TRBJ2-4; cdr3_aa: CASSELENIQYF; cdr3_nt: TGTGCCAGCAGTGAATTAGAAAACATTCAGTACTTC
clone_size: NA; d_call: NA; cdr3_length: 13; v_call: TRBV7-2; j_call: TRBJ2-7; cdr3_aa: CASSSEMRYEQYF; cdr3_nt: TGTGCCAGCAGCTCCGAGATGAGGTACGAGCAGTACTTC
clone_size: NA; d_call: NA; cdr3_length: 14; v_call: TRBV9; j_call: TRBJ1-3; cdr3_aa: CASSVAGSGNTIYF; cdr3_nt: TGTGCCAGCAGCGTAGCCGGGAGCGGAAACACCATATATTTT
clone_size: NA; d_call: NA; cdr3_length: 11; v_call: TRBV6-1; j_call: TRBJ2-7; cdr3_aa: CASSEGYEQYF; cdr3_nt: TGTGCCAGCAGTGAAGGGTACGAGCAGTACTTC
clone_size: NA; d_call: TRBD2; cdr3_length: 16; v_call: TRBV19; j_call: TRBJ2-4; cdr3_aa: CARVGTSVLAKNIQYF; cdr3_nt: TGTGCCAGAGTCGGGACTAGCGTCCTAGCCAAAAACATTCAGTACTTC
clone_size: NA; d_call: NA; cdr3_length: 15; v_call: TRBV9; j_call: TRBJ2-7; cdr3_aa: CASSVVGLRAGEQYF; cdr3_nt: TGTGCCAGCAGCGTAGTAGGGCTAAGGGCGGGCGAGCAGTACTTC
clone_size: NA; d_call: NA; cdr3_length: 12; v_call: TRBV10-3; j_call: TRBJ2-1; cdr3_aa: CAISAALGEQFF; cdr3_nt: TGTGCCATCAGTGCTGCTTTGGGTGAGCAGTTCTTC
clone_size: NA; d_call: NA; cdr3_length: 12; v_call: TRBV18; j_call: TRBJ1-1; cdr3_aa: CASSFGQREAFF; cdr3_nt: TGTGCCAGCTCATTCGGACAGAGGGAGGCTTTCTTT
clone_size: NA; d_call: TRBD1; cdr3_length: 13; v_call: TRBV10-2; j_call: TRBJ1-1; cdr3_aa: CASSRQGTTEAFF; cdr3_nt: TGCGCCAGCTCACGACAGGGGACCACTGAAGCTTTCTTT
clone_size: NA; d_call: NA; cdr3_length: 15; v_call: TRBV15; j_call: TRBJ1-5; cdr3_aa: CATSRDSRFNQPQHF; cdr3_nt: TGTGCCACCAGCAGAGATTCCAGGTTTAATCAGCCCCAGCATTTT
clone_size: NA; d_call: NA; cdr3_length: 15; v_call: TRBV6-6; j_call: TRBJ1-3; cdr3_aa: CASSYSRRGLDTIYF; cdr3_nt: TGTGCCAGCAGTTACTCGAGGCGGGGGCTGGACACCATATATTTT
clone_size: NA; d_call: TRBD1; cdr3_length: 14; v_call: TRBV5-1; j_call: TRBJ2-2; cdr3_aa: CASSSGQGHGELFF; cdr3_nt: TGCGCCAGCAGCTCCGGACAGGGTCACGGGGAGCTGTTTTTT
clone_size: NA; d_call: NA; cdr3_length: 14; v_call: TRBV27; j_call: TRBJ1-5; cdr3_aa: CASSRDGSNQPQHF; cdr3_nt: TGTGCCAGCAGTAGGGACGGTAGCAATCAGCCCCAGCATTTT
clone_size: NA; d_call: NA; cdr3_length: 11; v_call: TRBV29-1; j_call: TRBJ2-7; cdr3_aa: CSVDWGTEQYF; cdr3_nt: TGCAGCGTTGATTGGGGGACCGAGCAGTACTTC
clone_size: NA; d_call: NA; cdr3_length: 13; v_call: TRBV2; j_call: TRBJ1-5; cdr3_aa: CASGGGRGQPQHF; cdr3_nt: TGTGCCAGCGGGGGGGGAAGGGGGCAGCCCCAGCATTTT
clone_size: NA; d_call: NA; cdr3_length: 14; v_call: TRBV7-2; j_call: TRBJ1-2; cdr3_aa: CASSLASGGGGYTF; cdr3_nt: TGTGCCAGCAGCTTAGCCTCAGGCGGGGGAGGCTACACCTTC
clone_size: NA; d_call: NA; cdr3_length: 14; v_call: TRBV19; j_call: TRBJ2-1; cdr3_aa: CASSLGGGPREQFF; cdr3_nt: TGTGCCAGTAGCCTGGGGGGCGGCCCCAGGGAGCAGTTCTTC
clone_size: NA; d_call: NA; cdr3_length: 15; v_call: TRBV5-1; j_call: TRBJ1-4; cdr3_aa: CASSLGRPTNEKLFF; cdr3_nt: TGCGCCAGCAGTTTAGGTCGGCCAACTAATGAAAAACTGTTTTTT
clone_size: once; d_call: NA; cdr3_length: 13; v_call: TRBV5-6; j_call: TRBJ2-3; cdr3_aa: CASSLLRTDTQYF; cdr3_nt: TGTGCCAGCAGCTTGCTCCGCACAGATACGCAGTATTTT
clone_size: NA; d_call: NA; cdr3_length: 13; v_call: TRBV27; j_call: TRBJ2-7; cdr3_aa: CASRLGSSYEQYF; cdr3_nt: TGTGCCAGCCGCCTCGGTAGCTCCTACGAGCAGTACTTC
clone_size: NA; d_call: NA; cdr3_length: 14; v_call: TRBV10-3; j_call: TRBJ2-7; cdr3_aa: CATEPLASSYEQYF; cdr3_nt: TGTGCCACTGAGCCCTTGGCTAGCTCTTACGAGCAGTACTTC
clone_size: once; d_call: NA; cdr3_length: 17; v_call: TRBV5-1; j_call: TRBJ1-5; cdr3_aa: CASSWRPLSYSNQPQHF; cdr3_nt: TGCGCCAGCAGCTGGAGACCGTTATCATATAGCAATCAGCCCCAGCATTTT
clone_size: NA; d_call: NA; cdr3_length: 17; v_call: TRBV7-6; j_call: TRBJ2-2; cdr3_aa: CASSPHGMGGNTGELFF; cdr3_nt: TGTGCCAGCAGCCCGCACGGGATGGGCGGCAACACCGGGGAGCTGTTTTTT
clone_size: NA; d_call: TRBD1; cdr3_length: 13; v_call: TRBV18; j_call: TRBJ1-2; cdr3_aa: CASTTGETYGYTF; cdr3_nt: TGTGCCAGCACGACAGGGGAGACCTATGGCTACACCTTC